A single sample is the source of the 14 T cell receptor beta chains below, sequenced in a study of OX40 agonist ivuxolimab in advanced cancers. Profiled with immunoSEQ multiplex PCR; TCRdb holds only in-frame clones, not every one. Counted here are some 21,000 clones, around 85% occurring once; the ten biggest clones make up roughly 29%. The sequencing here drew on CD4+ or CD8+ T cells sorted from blood, taken in a trial of the OX40 agonist ivuxolimab. Every receptor here comes from an adult with an advanced solid tumor such as melanoma, head and neck, liver or kidney cancer.

V gene TRBV13 combines with J gene TRBJ2-1, with 12 bases identical to TRBD2. This CDR3 has 15 residues. Germline V CDR1 and CDR2: PRHDT, FYEKMQ (reference sequence). With V trimmed by 2 bases and J by 10 bases, 6 bases remained unmatched. CDR3 sequence reads: CASSLSSGRAWEQFF. DNA for the CDR3: TGTGCCAGCAGCTTATCTAGCGGGAGGGCCTGGGAGCAGTTCTTC.

This clone has just one count. The genes are TRBV11-2 and TRBJ2-7; D unclear. The CDR3 length is 13 residues. Trimming removed 0 bases at V and 5 bases at J, with 8 bases between. Germline V gives CDR1 SGHAT, CDR2 FQNNGV. Here the CDR3 reads CASSLDTRNEQYF. In nucleotides, the CDR3 is TGTGCCAGCAGCTTAGATACCAGGAACGAGCAGTACTTC.

The chain combines TRBV15 with TRBJ1-5; D not certain. V was clipped by 4 bases and J by 3 bases, with 4 bases between them. This CDR3 has 12 residues. CDR1 is LNHNV and CDR2 is YYDKDF in the germline V gene (reference sequence). The CDR3 region is CATSTLNQPQHF. Written as DNA, the CDR3 is TGTGCCACCAGCACCCTCAATCAGCCCCAGCATTTT.

This clone was counted a single time. The chain uses TRBV5-1 and TRBJ2-7, with 12 bases matching TRBD2. V gave up 2 bases and J gave up 3 bases; unmatched junction bases: 3. This CDR3 spans 15 amino acids. The germline CDR1 and CDR2 sequences are SGHRS and YFSETQ. In nucleotides, the CDR3 is TGCGCCAGCAGCTTTGGGACTAGCGGGCGCTACGAGCAGTACTTC. This sequence encodes CASSFGTSGRYEQYF.

The chain employs TRBV4-1 and TRBJ2-2; no clear D. Trimming stripped 4 bases from V and 2 bases from J, with 17 bases between. The CDR3 spans 17 residues. The germline CDR1 and CDR2 sequences are MGHRA and YSYEKL. CDR3 protein: CASSPLGQTSNTGELFF. As DNA, the CDR3 is TGCGCCAGCAGCCCCTTAGGGCAGACTTCTAACACCGGGGAGCTGTTTTTT.

V is TRBV23-1 and J is TRBJ2-1; D not certain. TRBV23-1 is treated as an ORF (open reading frame) with a function not yet certain. This CDR3 has 15 residues. The ends were cut back, 3 bases at V and 3 bases at J, with 12 bases in the middle. CDR3 in DNA: TGCGCCAGCAGTCATCCCCTTACGGTCTACAATGAGCAGTTCTTC. Protein sequence: CASSHPLTVYNEQFF.

The chain employs TRBV2 and TRBJ2-1, with 9 bases identical to TRBD1. The germline V gene has CDR1 SNHLY and CDR2 FYNNEI. Trimming removed 5 bases from V and 8 bases from J; junction bases left unmatched: 10. The CDR3 is 15 residues long. Here the CDR3 reads CASSPTGGGSDEQFF. The CDR3 DNA reads TGTGCCAGCAGTCCGACAGGGGGTGGGTCGGATGAGCAGTTCTTC.

This chain uses TRBV15 with TRBJ2-1, with 9 bases that match TRBD2. Germline V gene lookup returns CDR1 LNHNV and CDR2 YYDKDF (reference sequence). This CDR3 has 14 residues. Trimming cost V 5 bases and J 6 bases; bases outside gene matches: 5. CDR3 nucleotides: TGTGCCACCAGCGCCCGACTAGCGGCCAATGAGCAGTTCTTC. It codes for CATSARLAANEQFF.

The chain joins TRBV28 to TRBJ1-5, with D possibly TRBD1 on 5 matching bases. V was clipped by 4 bases and J by 2 bases, with 9 bases between them. The CDR3 length is 14 residues. Per germline, CDR1 MDHEN and CDR2 SYDVKM. The CDR3: CASSYGGGNQPQHF. DNA of the CDR3: TGTGCCAGCAGTTATGGAGGGGGCAATCAGCCCCAGCATTTT.

This clone has just one count. This chain links TRBV20-1 with TRBJ2-7; no firm D call. The CDR3 spans 11 residues. CDR1 is DFQATT, CDR2 SNEGSKA, per germline (reference sequence). Trimming shortened V by 3 bases and J by 2 bases, and 5 bases separated the two germline ends. CDR3 region: CSASDPYEQYF. CDR3 DNA: TGCAGTGCTAGTGACCCCTACGAGCAGTACTTC.

The J gene is TRBJ2-2, the V gene TRBV4-1; D uncertain. The V gene lost 0 bases and the J gene lost 3 bases, with 11 bases spanning the gap. Per germline, CDR1 MGHRA and CDR2 YSYEKL. The CDR3 consists of 16 residues. The CDR3 DNA reads TGCGCCAGCAGCCAAGATGAGGATAGGGACACCGGGGAGCTGTTTTTT. It yields the protein CASSQDEDRDTGELFF.

The chain combines TRBV16 with TRBJ2-7, with D uncertain. This CDR3 region has 12 residues. Looked up from germline, CDR1 is KGHSY and CDR2 is FQNENV. V shed 5 bases and J shed 9 bases, with 14 bases lying between them. The CDR3 sequence: CASSSGRSGQYF. As DNA, the CDR3 is TGTGCCAGCAGCTCCGGAAGGTCCGGGCAGTACTTC.

The chain has TRBV11-3 and TRBJ2-7; D is perhaps TRBD2 (6 bases). This CDR3 is 15 amino acids long. Trimming removed 5 bases at V and 5 bases at J, with 19 bases between. CDR1 is SGHNT and CDR2 is YENEEA in the germline V gene. In DNA, the CDR3 is TGTGCCAGCAGCCAGCGGAGGGCCCTCAGGAACGAGCAGTACTTC. Translated, it gives CASSQRRALRNEQYF. Full variable domain (remainder filled in from reference TRBV11-3 and TRBJ2-7): EAGVVQSPRYKIIEKKQPVAFWCNPISGHNTLYWYLQNLGQGPELLIRYENEEAVDDSQLPKDRFSAERLKGVDSTLKIQPAELGDSAVYLCASSQRRALRNEQYFGPGTRLTVT.

CDR3: CASSLADREAFF. The CDR3 nucleotides are TGTGCCAGCAGCCTAGCCGACAGGGAAGCTTTCTTT. The chain has TRBV5-4 and TRBJ1-1; D might be TRBD1 (6 bases). Germline V gene lookup returns CDR1 SGHNT and CDR2 YYREEE (reference sequence). V lost 4 bases to trimming and J lost 8 bases, with 12 bases between them. CDR3 size: 12 residues.